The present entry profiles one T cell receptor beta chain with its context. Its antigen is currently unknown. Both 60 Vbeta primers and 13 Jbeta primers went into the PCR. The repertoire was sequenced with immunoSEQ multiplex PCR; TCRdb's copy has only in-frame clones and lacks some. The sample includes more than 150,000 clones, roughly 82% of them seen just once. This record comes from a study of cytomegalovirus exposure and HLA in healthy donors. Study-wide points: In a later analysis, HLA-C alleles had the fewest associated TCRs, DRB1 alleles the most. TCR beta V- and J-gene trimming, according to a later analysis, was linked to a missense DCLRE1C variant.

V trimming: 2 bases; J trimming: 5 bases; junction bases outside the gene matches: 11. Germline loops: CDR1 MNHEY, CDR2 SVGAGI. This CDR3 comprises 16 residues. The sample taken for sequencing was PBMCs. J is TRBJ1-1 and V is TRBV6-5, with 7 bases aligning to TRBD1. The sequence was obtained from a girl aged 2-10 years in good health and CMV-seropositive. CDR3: CASSYTTGASGTEAFF. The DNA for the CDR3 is TGTGCCAGCAGTTACACAACAGGGGCTTCGGGGACTGAAGCTTTCTTT.